The 24 T cell receptor beta chains below were found in one sample sequenced in a study of Graves' ophthalmopathy and Graves' hyperthyroidism. The authors amplified TCR beta CDR3 regions from RNA transcripts. HTBI primers primed a first-round RT-PCR, and a second-round multiplex PCR followed. Via MiXCR, TCRdb re-called the multiplex PCR reads, giving one row per CDR3 protein. The sample has about 740,000 distinct CDR3 sequences, about 44% seen once. The sample taken for sequencing was peripheral blood. The receptors originated from an adult man with Graves' ophthalmopathy.

The genes are TRBV5-6 and TRBJ2-5; 7 bases map to TRBD1. The germline CDR1 and CDR2 sequences are SGHDT and YYEEEE. Losses at the gene ends were 0 bases for V and 2 bases for J; bases not matched to a gene: 4. The CDR3 is 15 amino acids. In DNA, the CDR3 is TGTGCCAGCAGCTTGGTCGCGACAGGGCAAGAGACCCAGTACTTC. Its protein is CASSLVATGQETQYF. The full variable domain, with the rest looked up from reference TRBV5-6 and TRBJ2-5, is DAGVTQSPTHLIKTRGQQVTLRCSPKSGHDTVSWYQQALGQGPQFIFQYYEEEERQRGNFPDRFSGHQFPNYSSELNVNALLLGDSALYLCASSLVATGQETQYFGPGTRLLVL.

This clonotype has only a few counts. The chain joins TRBV19 to TRBJ2-2; D possibly corresponds to TRBD1 (6 bases). V was trimmed by 6 bases and J by 3 bases, leaving 14 bases between them. The CDR3 extends over 15 amino acids. Per germline, CDR1 LNHDA and CDR2 SQIVND (reference sequence). CDR3 sequence: CASSPQGFDTGELFF. The DNA for the CDR3 is TGTGCCAGTAGCCCACAGGGTTTTGACACCGGGGAGCTGTTTTTT.

The chain is built from TRBV25-1 and TRBJ1-2; 7 bases are shared with TRBD1. Trimming cost V 1 base and J 6 bases; bases outside gene matches: 8. The CDR3 has 15 residues. Germline V gene lookup returns CDR1 MGHDK and CDR2 SYGVNS. CDR3 sequence: CASSEFGRGKNGYTF. The DNA for the CDR3 is TGTGCCAGCAGTGAATTCGGCAGGGGGAAGAATGGCTACACCTTC.

Many counts were recorded for this clonotype. The chain carries TRBV2 and TRBJ1-4; D call uncertain. The V end lost 8 bases, the J end lost 0 bases, and 10 bases lay between the germline ends. Germline V lookup: CDR1 SNHLY, CDR2 FYNNEI. The CDR3 extends over 14 amino acids. The CDR3 sequence: CASRRAATNEKLFF. CDR3 nucleotides: TGTGCCAGCCGACGGGCTGCAACTAATGAAAAACTGTTTTTT.

This clonotype was seen more than once but under ten times. The chain combines TRBV20-1 with TRBJ1-1; maybe TRBD1 (5 bases). V shed 0 bases and J shed 3 bases, with 11 bases lying between them. The length of the CDR3 is 14 residues. Per germline, CDR1 DFQATT and CDR2 SNEGSKA (reference sequence). CDR3 sequence reads: CSARDEGRYTEAFF. In nucleotides, the CDR3 is TGCAGTGCTAGAGATGAGGGGAGATACACTGAAGCTTTCTTT.

This chain joins TRBV6-5 and TRBJ1-3; D possibly corresponds to TRBD1 (5 bases). The CDR3 consists of 14 residues. Deletions cut 8 bases from V and 4 bases from J, with 15 bases between. Germline loops: CDR1 MNHEY, CDR2 SVGAGI. CDR3 nucleotides: TGTGCCAGCGCCTCTAGCGGGGCCGGAAACACCATATATTTT. Protein product: CASASSGAGNTIYF.

This clonotype was seen at least ten times. The rearrangement links TRBV7-9 to TRBJ2-7; 8 nucleotides align to TRBD1. Germline lookup yields CDR1 SEHNR and CDR2 FQNEAQ (reference sequence). V gave up 5 bases and J gave up 2 bases; unmatched junction bases: 5. The CDR3 extends over 14 amino acids. Written as DNA, the CDR3 is TGTGCCAGCAGCCCCGGGACAGGCGCCTACGAGCAGTACTTC. Amino acid sequence: CASSPGTGAYEQYF.

This clonotype was counted only a few times. The chain combines TRBV15 with TRBJ1-2, with 7 positions matching TRBD1. The CDR3 totals 15 residues. The V gene's germline CDR1 is LNHNV and CDR2 YYDKDF (reference sequence). V shed 1 base and J 3 bases; nucleotides not matched to a gene: 5. CDR3 loop: CATSRGNRGDYGYTF. DNA for the CDR3: TGTGCCACCAGCAGAGGGAACAGGGGAGACTATGGCTACACCTTC.

On this clonotype itself: This may be a read error: a much more frequent sequence differs by one nucleotide. This chain connects TRBV29-1 to TRBJ2-2, with D perhaps TRBD1 or TRBD2 (6 bases each). Germline V gene data show CDR1 as SQVTM and CDR2 as ANQGSEA. CDR3 length: 11 amino acids. Here the CDR3 reads CSVLTKGGLFF. CDR3 nucleotide sequence: TGCAGCGTCCTGACCAAGGGGGGGCTGTTTTTT.

V and J are TRBV6-6 and TRBJ1-5; D may be TRBD1 (5 bases). The ends were cut back, 2 bases at V and 7 bases at J, with 12 bases in the middle. The CDR3 has 14 residues. Germline CDR1 is MNHNY and CDR2 is SVGAGI (reference sequence). CDR3 nucleotide sequence: TGTGCCAGCAGTTACCTAAGGGGCCGACAGCCCCAGCATTTT. Amino acids: CASSYLRGRQPQHF.

This clonotype was picked up many times. The rearrangement joins TRBV10-3 to TRBJ1-1; no definite D call. Germline loops: CDR1 ENHRY, CDR2 SYGVKD. The CDR3 loop spans 14 amino acids. V gave up 3 bases and J gave up 1 base, with 9 bases separating them. CDR3 nucleotide sequence: TGTGCCATCAGTGAAATTGGACCGAACACTGAAGCTTTCTTT. This sequence encodes CAISEIGPNTEAFF.

About this clonotype: A much larger clone lies a single base off, so this may be a read error. The chain joins TRBV7-2 to TRBJ2-5; 15 positions agree with TRBD2. CDR1 is SGHTA and CDR2 is FQGNSA in the germline V gene. V lost 5 bases to trimming and J lost 5 bases; unmatched junction nucleotides: 6. The CDR3 has 16 residues. In nucleotides, the CDR3 is TGTGCCAGCAGCCGGGGACTAGCGGGAGGACGGGAGACCCAGTACTTC. Protein: CASSRGLAGGRETQYF.

The rearrangement uses TRBV20-1 and TRBJ2-7, with 8 bases that match TRBD2. Per the germline V gene, CDR1 is DFQATT and CDR2 is SNEGSKA (reference sequence). This CDR3 region has 15 residues. V was clipped by 2 bases and J by 6 bases; unmatched bases: 12. The CDR3 spells CSARWPAGVPGEQYF. DNA of the CDR3: TGCAGTGCTAGATGGCCAGCGGGAGTTCCCGGCGAGCAGTACTTC.

There are many counts of this clonotype. V and J are TRBV12-3 or TRBV12-4 and TRBJ1-2, with D unclear. The V end lost 6 bases, the J end lost 3 bases, and 14 bases lay between the germline ends. There are 14 residues in the CDR3. The CDR3 here is CASRRDGQDYGYTF. The CDR3 nucleotides are TGTGCCAGCAGAAGAGATGGGCAAGACTATGGCTACACCTTC.

In its sample, this clonotype was seen once. The chain has TRBV7-3 and TRBJ1-1, with a weak D call TRBD1 (5 bases). CDR3 length: 13 residues. Germline-derived CDR1 and CDR2 are SGHTA and FQGTGA. The V and J ends lost 8 bases and 3 bases respectively, with 13 bases between them. This CDR3 is CASGPVGDTEAFF. The CDR3 DNA sequence: TGTGCCAGCGGACCGGTGGGGGACACTGAAGCTTTCTTT.

This clonotype was seen once. The chain links TRBV25-1 to TRBJ1-3; possible D gene TRBD1, 5 bases. The CDR3 spans 19 residues. The V gene's germline CDR1 is MGHDK and CDR2 SYGVNS. The ends were cut back, 8 bases at V and 0 bases at J, with 26 bases in the middle. This CDR3 reads CASSPLGRQVLGSGNTIYF. For the CDR3, the DNA is TGTGCCAGCTCACCATTGGGGCGTCAGGTTTTGGGCTCTGGAAACACCATATATTTT.

A remark on this clonotype: One junction end disagrees with the germline gene, perhaps due to a read error. This sequence joins TRBV19 and TRBJ1-3; D is unclear. This CDR3 spans 15 amino acids. Germline V gene data show CDR1 as LNHDA and CDR2 as SQIVND (reference sequence). CDR3 loop: CASSYGRVSGNTVYF. The CDR3 DNA reads as TGTGCCAGTAGTTACGGACGCGTCTCTGGAAACACCGTATATTTT.

This clonotype was counted many times. The chain carries TRBV10-2 and TRBJ2-7; weak D call: TRBD2 (6 bases). The V gene's germline CDR1 is WSHSY and CDR2 SAAADI. Trimming stripped 4 bases from V and 6 bases from J, with 22 bases between. The CDR3 sequence is 16 residues long. The CDR3 nucleotides read TGCGCCAGCAGTGGGGAATTCCGGGACTCTAACTCCGAGCAGTACTTC. Translated, it gives CASSGEFRDSNSEQYF.

To note about this clonotype: Since no conserved phenylalanine or tryptophan closes the CDR3, a read error is the likely cause. V and J are TRBV29-1 and TRBJ2-6, with D uncertain. The germline V gene encodes CDR1 SQVTM and CDR2 ANQGSEA. Trimming removed 0 bases from V and 0 bases from J, with 12 bases in between. This CDR3 is built from 17 residues. CDR3 sequence (DNA): TGCAGCGTTGAAGACTGGCAGGAAAGCTCTGGGGCCAACGTCCTGACTCTC. Protein sequence: CSVEDWQESSGANVLTL.

The V and J genes are TRBV2 and TRBJ2-7; a weak D match, TRBD2 (5 bases). The ends were cut back, 3 bases at V and 4 bases at J, with 10 bases in the middle. CDR3 size: 13 residues. Germline CDR1 is SNHLY and CDR2 is FYNNEI. The CDR3 reads CASSEIGVYEQYF. The CDR3 coding sequence is TGTGCCAGCAGTGAGATCGGGGTATACGAGCAGTACTTC.

V usage is TRBV4-1 and J usage is TRBJ2-6; 8 nucleotides agree with TRBD1. This CDR3 has 19 amino acids. In germline, CDR1 is MGHRA, CDR2 YSYEKL. V shed 0 bases and J 0 bases; nucleotides not matched to a gene: 7. DNA for the CDR3: TGCGCCAGCAGCCAAGACTCCGGGACAGGTCCCTCTGGGGCCAACGTCCTGACTTTC. Its protein product is CASSQDSGTGPSGANVLTF.

The chain joins TRBV29-1 to TRBJ1-1; D is unclear. The CDR3 contains 13 residues. The ends were cut back, 7 bases at V and 0 bases at J, with 12 bases in the middle. Germline CDR1 reads SQVTM; CDR2 reads ANQGSEA. The CDR3 is CSGWEQMNTEAFF. CDR3 nucleotide sequence: TGCAGCGGCTGGGAACAGATGAACACTGAAGCTTTCTTT.

This chain joins TRBV7-9 and TRBJ2-7; D gene uncertain. Trimming shortened V by 10 bases and J by 3 bases, and 25 bases separated the two germline ends. The CDR3 has 16 amino acids. CDR1 is SEHNR, CDR2 FQNEAQ, per germline (reference sequence). For the CDR3, the DNA is TGTGCCACCCATATCAATACTGGGAACAGTATCTACGAGCAGTACTTC. This codes for CATHINTGNSIYEQYF.

The V call is TRBV7-4, the J call TRBJ2-2, with D perhaps matching TRBD1 (5 bases). V lost 5 bases and J 13 bases, leaving 11 bases between the germline ends. Germline-derived CDR1 and CDR2 are SGHVT and SQSDAQ. CDR3 length: 11 residues. The CDR3 spells CASSNTRGLFF. The DNA of the CDR3 is TGTGCCAGCAGCAATACAAGGGGGCTGTTTTTT.